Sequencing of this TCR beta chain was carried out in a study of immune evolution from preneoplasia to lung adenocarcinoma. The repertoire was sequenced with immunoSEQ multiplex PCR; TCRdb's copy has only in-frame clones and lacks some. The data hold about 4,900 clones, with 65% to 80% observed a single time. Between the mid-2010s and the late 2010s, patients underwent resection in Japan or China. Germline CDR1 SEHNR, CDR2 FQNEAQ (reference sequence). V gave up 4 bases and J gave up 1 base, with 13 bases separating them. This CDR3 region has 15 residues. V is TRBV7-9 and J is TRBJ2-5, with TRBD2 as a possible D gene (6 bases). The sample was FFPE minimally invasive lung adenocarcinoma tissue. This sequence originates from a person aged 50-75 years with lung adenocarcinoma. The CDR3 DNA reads TGTGCCAGCAGCTCTATACGGACTACCCAAGAGACCCAGTACTTC. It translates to CASSSIRTTQETQYF.